The text below deals with one T cell receptor (beta chain). Its antigen remains unknown. The data are from a study of cytomegalovirus exposure and HLA in healthy donors. The CDR3 extends over 16 amino acids. The V gene's germline CDR1 is MNHNY and CDR2 SVGAGI (reference sequence). The ends were cut back, 6 bases at V and 2 bases at J, with 19 bases in the middle. General study findings and limits: Presence/absence comparisons presumed near-even sequencing depth among donors.

The PCR had 60 Vbeta and 13 Jbeta primers. This table comes from immunoSEQ multiplex PCR, and its TCRdb copy is limited to in-frame clones, with some not included. The table includes hundreds of thousands of clones, roughly 85% detected once. The chain has TRBV6-6 and TRBJ1-2; TRBD1 might be the D (5 bases). This receptor was taken from a male donor in good health and CMV-seronegative. The sequenced sample was PBMCs. The CDR3 sequence: CASSPRGGVQNYGYTF. CDR3 in DNA: TGTGCCAGCAGCCCTCGGGGAGGGGTGCAAAACTATGGCTACACCTTC.